This T cell receptor beta chain was profiled in a study of blood T cells in healthy people across ages. A second about 6 to 11 cycle PCR used barcoded and J-beta primers. Each cDNA molecule was tagged by a template-switch adaptor with 12 random nucleotides. TCRdb fed the 5' RACE reads into MiXCR, producing one record per CDR3 protein. The table records about 2 million distinct CDR3 sequences, around half of them present only once. Concerning this clonotype: Its antigen remains unknown.

CDR3 length: 12 amino acids. The V end was cut by 1 base, the J end by 5 bases, with 7 bases between. In germline, CDR1 is SGHDT, CDR2 YYEEEE. Study results and limitations: From one million sequenced T cells, diversity estimates were lower bounds.

Sample: blood. The chain joins TRBV5-6 to TRBJ2-7; D not certain. The source is a woman aged 40 to 55 in good health. CDR3 coding DNA: TGTGCCAGCAGCTTGCCAAGCAACGAGCAGTACTTC. Translated, it gives CASSLPSNEQYF.